These T cell receptor beta chains were read from a single sample in a study of cytomegalovirus exposure and HLA in healthy donors. TCRdb's copy holds only in-frame clones and misses some; the assay was immunoSEQ multiplex PCR. The table includes hundreds of thousands of clones, roughly two thirds detected once. The material sequenced was PBMCs. The source is a female donor in good health and CMV-seronegative. Both conserved end residues are part of each CDR3. The order of the fields is V gene, J gene, CDR3 protein.

v_gene: TRBV19
j_gene: TRBJ2-4
CDR3aa: CASSIDTIQYF

v_gene: TRBV28
j_gene: TRBJ1-1
CDR3aa: CASSLRVSEAFF

v_gene: TRBV6-6
j_gene: TRBJ2-7
CDR3aa: CASRGLAGLNEQYF

v_gene: TRBV28
j_gene: TRBJ1-5
CDR3aa: CASNAARQGLNQPQHF

v_gene: TRBV9
j_gene: TRBJ2-3
CDR3aa: CASNRGFSADTDTQYF

v_gene: TRBV12-5
j_gene: TRBJ2-1
CDR3aa: CASGLVGVNEQFF

v_gene: TRBV4-1
j_gene: TRBJ2-2
CDR3aa: CASSQEVAGGKAGELFF

v_gene: TRBV15
j_gene: TRBJ2-1
CDR3aa: CATSRGGTDYNEQFF

v_gene: TRBV30
j_gene: TRBJ2-1
CDR3aa: CAWRGVAHEQFF

v_gene: TRBV29-1
j_gene: TRBJ2-3
CDR3aa: CSVDIISADTQYF

v_gene: TRBV20-1
j_gene: TRBJ2-1
CDR3aa: CSARGVDEQFF

v_gene: TRBV5-1
j_gene: TRBJ2-4
CDR3aa: CASSFGPGRGGNIQYF

v_gene: TRBV7-8
j_gene: TRBJ1-2
CDR3aa: CASSGRAGYTF

v_gene: TRBV2
j_gene: TRBJ2-1
CDR3aa: CASRGEGEKEQFF

v_gene: TRBV7-6
j_gene: TRBJ2-3
CDR3aa: CASSLVGGGYTDTQYF

v_gene: TRBV4-2
j_gene: TRBJ2-7
CDR3aa: CASSQPREWGSYEQYF

v_gene: TRBV11-3
j_gene: -
CDR3aa: CASSFHLGGRGYEQYF

v_gene: TRBV19
j_gene: TRBJ2-7
CDR3aa: CASSIGTGGHEQYF

v_gene: TRBV12-1
j_gene: TRBJ2-3
CDR3aa: CASNAGEVSTDTQYF

v_gene: TRBV11-2
j_gene: TRBJ1-6
CDR3aa: CASSLGQLNSPLHF

v_gene: TRBV6-5
j_gene: TRBJ2-1
CDR3aa: CASRSGREQFF

v_gene: TRBV28
j_gene: TRBJ2-7
CDR3aa: CASRGPGLGPYEQYF

v_gene: TRBV25-1
j_gene: TRBJ1-1
CDR3aa: CASSDGQGDSAFF

v_gene: TRBV5-1
j_gene: TRBJ2-7
CDR3aa: CASSPTLAGVNEQYF

v_gene: TRBV7-6
j_gene: TRBJ2-2
CDR3aa: CASSSLDRGLLWGELFF

v_gene: TRBV7-6
j_gene: TRBJ2-3
CDR3aa: CASSLAVRDYDTQYF

v_gene: TRBV5-4
j_gene: TRBJ1-2
CDR3aa: CASSLGSGFAYGYTF

v_gene: TRBV9
j_gene: TRBJ1-3
CDR3aa: CASSDTGQGYGNTIYF

v_gene: TRBV7-3
j_gene: TRBJ1-1
CDR3aa: CASSPDRGSRAFF

v_gene: TRBV5-4
j_gene: TRBJ1-2
CDR3aa: CASSTVADTYGYTF

v_gene: TRBV28
j_gene: TRBJ1-6
CDR3aa: CASSLTGQDNSPLHF

v_gene: TRBV4-1
j_gene: TRBJ2-3
CDR3aa: CASSQSLIAGGTDTQYF

v_gene: TRBV6-1
j_gene: TRBJ1-4
CDR3aa: CASTRQSEKLFF

v_gene: TRBV27
j_gene: TRBJ2-7
CDR3aa: CASSPLPRFPQYF